The clone carrying this TCR beta chain occurred a few times. Its antigen is unidentified. This record belongs to a study of identical twins. Study findings and constraints: Instead of following the same donors, the conclusions were based on cross-sectional statistical analysis.

Unique molecular identifiers were present on cDNA, and template switching added a universal primer site. In TCRdb, the 5' RACE reads were re-called with MiXCR into one record per CDR3 protein. The data show hundreds of thousands of distinct CDR3 sequences, around 22% seen once. CDR1 ENHRY and CDR2 SYGVKD come from the germline V gene. V was trimmed by 5 bases and J by 5 bases, leaving 6 bases between them. The CDR3 consists of 11 residues. A further study also used this sample, focusing on yellow fever vaccine responses in identical twins.

The chain links TRBV10-3 to TRBJ2-5, with D possibly being TRBD2 (5 bases). This clonotype was obtained from a woman aged 18-29 years in good health. The sequenced sample was CD4+ T cells sorted from blood. The CDR3 DNA follows: TGTGCCATCAGTAGAGGGGAGACCCAGTACTTC. Its protein product is CAISRGETQYF.